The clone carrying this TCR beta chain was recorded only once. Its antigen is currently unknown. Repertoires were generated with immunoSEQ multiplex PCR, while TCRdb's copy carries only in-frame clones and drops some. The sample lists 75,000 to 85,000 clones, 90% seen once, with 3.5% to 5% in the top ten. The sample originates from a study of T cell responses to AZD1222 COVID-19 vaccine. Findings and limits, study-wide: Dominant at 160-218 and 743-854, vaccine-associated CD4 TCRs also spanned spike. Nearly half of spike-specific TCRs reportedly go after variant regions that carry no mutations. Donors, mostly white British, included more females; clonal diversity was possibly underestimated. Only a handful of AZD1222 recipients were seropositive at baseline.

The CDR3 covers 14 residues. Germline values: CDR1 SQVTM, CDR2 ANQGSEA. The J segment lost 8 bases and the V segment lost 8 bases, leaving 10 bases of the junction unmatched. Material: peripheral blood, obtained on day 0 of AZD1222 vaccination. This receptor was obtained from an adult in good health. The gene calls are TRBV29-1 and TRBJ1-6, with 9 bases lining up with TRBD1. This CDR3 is CSPQRTGVHSPLHF. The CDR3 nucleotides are TGCAGCCCCCAGAGGACAGGGGTTCATTCACCCCTCCACTTT.